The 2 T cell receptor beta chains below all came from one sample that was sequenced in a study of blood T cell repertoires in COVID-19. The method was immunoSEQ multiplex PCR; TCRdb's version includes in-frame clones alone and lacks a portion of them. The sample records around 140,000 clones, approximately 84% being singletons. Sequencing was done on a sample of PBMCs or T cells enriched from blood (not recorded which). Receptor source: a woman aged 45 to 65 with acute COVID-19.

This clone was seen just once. This CDR3 reads CASSFKLEQFF. CDR3 sequence (DNA): TGTGCCAGCAGTTTTAAGCTCGAGCAGTTCTTC. The gene calls are TRBV28 and TRBJ2-1; D remains ambiguous. Trimming removed 3 bases at V and 10 bases at J, with 7 bases between. Germline CDR1 reads MDHEN; CDR2 reads SYDVKM. The CDR3 runs to 11 residues.

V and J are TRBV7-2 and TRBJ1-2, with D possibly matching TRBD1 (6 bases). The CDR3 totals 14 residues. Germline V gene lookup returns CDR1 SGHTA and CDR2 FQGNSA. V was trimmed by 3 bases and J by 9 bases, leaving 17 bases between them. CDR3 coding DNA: TGTGCCAGCAGCTTCAACAGGGCCCTCTCTAGCTACACCTTC. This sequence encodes CASSFNRALSSYTF.